This T cell receptor (beta chain) was retrieved from a study of CD4+ T cells in melanoma. Sequencing was performed with immunoSEQ multiplex PCR; in TCRdb, only in-frame clones are kept and a portion is missing. The sample lists approximately 12,000 clones, less than 75% occurring once. Study outcomes and limitations: Diverse differentiation states were reported for melanoma neoantigen-specific CD4+ T cells. CD8+ T cell, macrophage and B cell function reportedly correlated with neoantigen-specific CD4+ T cells.

This CDR3 has 16 amino acids. CDR1 is SGHTA, CDR2 FQGNSA, per germline. Trimming stripped 3 bases from V and 2 bases from J, with 16 bases between. Comment on this clone: The antigen is unknown.

The TCR was taken from a human donor with melanoma. Specimen: cells from a culture (not recorded whether cultured in vitro). This chain joins TRBV7-2 and TRBJ2-5; D might be TRBD1 (5 bases). The CDR3 nucleotides are TGTGCCAGCAGCTTGTTTGGGGCCACGCTTCAAGAGACCCAGTACTTC. Translation gives CASSLFGATLQETQYF.